This T cell receptor (beta chain) was sequenced in a study of blood T cell repertoires in COVID-19. Study background: In each case, the material was cDNA or gDNA derived from T cells, B-cell-depleted T cells, or PBMCs.

This clone turned up a few times. The identical CDR3 is also encoded by other nucleotide sequences in the sample. Original handling: Reference gene primer amplification in the assay estimated nucleated cell counts. The repertoire was sequenced with immunoSEQ multiplex PCR; TCRdb's copy has only in-frame clones and lacks some. V and J calls and clone size are as listed in that table; D and trimming were resolved from the DNA. Seen here are fewer than 300,000 clones, 70% to 90% observed once, and the top ten hold 9% to 9.5%. Specimen: peripheral blood. This clonotype was obtained from a man between 18 and 35 years old with active or convalescent COVID-19.

The CDR3 is CASSQDSYEQYF. The CDR3 DNA sequence: TGTGCCAGCAGCCAGGACAGCTACGAGCAGTACTTC. The rearrangement links TRBV5-6 to TRBJ2-7, with D possibly TRBD1 on 6 matching bases. This CDR3 has 12 residues. Germline loops: CDR1 SGHDT, CDR2 YYEEEE. Trimming cost V 4 bases and J 3 bases, with 8 bases left between them.